These 28 T cell receptor beta chains came from one sample sequenced in a study of regulatory T cells in long-lasting Graves disease. Investigators prepared the TCR beta libraries by applying iRepertoire HTBI primers and Arm-PCR of CDR3 regions. TCRdb called the multiplex PCR reads again in MiXCR, with one record for every CDR3 protein. The sample has about 470,000 distinct CDR3 sequences; about a fifth are singletons. Indicated time point: persistent/refractory GD, antithyroid drugs over 5 years with positive TRAb. After RNA was extracted from PBMCs, the TCR library was made from it. The specimen comprised peripheral blood mononuclear cells (PBMCs), sampled when the disease was refractory, from a patient treated with antithyroid drugs. The receptors shown here come from a female donor with Graves disease.

DNA of the CDR3: TGTGCCTGGAGTCTGACAGGTGTAGGTGAAAAACTGTTTTTT. It codes for CAWSLTGVGEKLFF. The gene calls are TRBV30 and TRBJ1-4, with D perhaps matching TRBD1 (6 bases). Germline CDR1 GTSNPN, CDR2 SVGIG (reference sequence). The CDR3 runs to 14 residues. V shed 2 bases and J shed 7 bases, with 14 bases lying between them. Full variable domain (rest looked up from reference TRBV30 and TRBJ1-4): SQTIHQWPATLVQPVGSPLSLECTVEGTSNPNLYWYRQAAGRGLQLLFYSVGIGQISSEVPQNLSASRPQDRQFILSSKKLLLSDSGFYLCAWSLTGVGEKLFFGSGTQLSVL.

This clonotype has a handful of counts. The genes are TRBV5-1 and TRBJ2-5; 9 bases fit TRBD1. Looked up from germline, CDR1 is SGHRS and CDR2 is YFSETQ. V trimming: 3 bases; J trimming: 5 bases; junction bases outside the gene matches: 5. The CDR3 has 14 residues. The CDR3 loop reads CASSSGTGFETQYF. As DNA, the CDR3 is TGCGCCAGCAGCTCAGGGACAGGGTTTGAGACCCAGTACTTC.

This clonotype has ten or more counts. The chain couples TRBV12-3 or TRBV12-4 to TRBJ2-2; D gene uncertain. Trimming shortened V by 6 bases and J by 8 bases, and 7 bases separated the two germline ends. The CDR3 length is 11 residues. The CDR3 nucleotides are TGTGCCAGCAGCGACGGTGGGGAGCTGTTTTTT. Its protein is CASSDGGELFF.

This clonotype was seen ten or more times. J is TRBJ1-1 and V is TRBV14; no definite D call. Trimming took 1 base from V and 4 from J, leaving 7 bases between them. CDR1 and CDR2 (germline): SGHDN, FVKESK. The CDR3 sequence is 13 residues long. Here the CDR3 DNA reads TGTGCCAGCAGCCAAGTTGGTACCACTGAAGCTTTCTTT. It translates to CASSQVGTTEAFF.

This chain joins TRBV6-2 or TRBV6-3 and TRBJ2-6, with D unclear. CDR1 MNHEY and CDR2 SVGEGT come from the germline V gene. V lost 6 bases to trimming and J lost 2 bases, with 5 bases between them. The CDR3 is 13 amino acids. The CDR3 nucleotides are TGTGCCAGCAGGCATCCTGGGGCCAACGTCCTGACTTTC. Its translation: CASRHPGANVLTF.

This clonotype has ten or more counts. This chain uses TRBV28 with TRBJ2-5; D is possibly TRBD1 (6 bases). The length of the CDR3 is 14 residues. Trimming stripped 6 bases from V and 5 bases from J, with 16 bases between. Germline CDR1 MDHEN, CDR2 SYDVKM. The CDR3 is CASRAPGQGETQYF. DNA of the CDR3: TGTGCCAGCAGGGCTCCGGGACAAGGGGAGACCCAGTACTTC.

This chain joins TRBV6-1 and TRBJ2-7, with TRBD1 matching 10 bases. The germline gives CDR1 MNHNS, CDR2 SASEGT. With 6 bases clipped from V and 0 bases from J, the junction kept 2 bases outside the gene matches. This CDR3 comprises 14 residues. The CDR3 reads CASRDRGISYEQYF. CDR3 bases: TGTGCCAGCAGGGACAGGGGGATCTCCTACGAGCAGTACTTC.

The chain has TRBV5-1 and TRBJ1-2, with 7 bases matching TRBD1. Unmatched junction bases numbered 4, after V lost 4 bases and J lost 1 base. The CDR3 loop spans 14 amino acids. Germline CDR1 is SGHRS and CDR2 is YFSETQ. Here the CDR3 DNA reads TGCGCCAGCAGCACGGGGACAGTTAACTATGGCTACACCTTC. Its translation is CASSTGTVNYGYTF.

This chain uses TRBV6-1 with TRBJ2-7, with 9 bases fitting TRBD2. CDR3 length equals 16 residues. J was trimmed by 0 bases and V by 2 bases; bases with no gene match: 5. Per germline, CDR1 MNHNS and CDR2 SASEGT. CDR3 protein: CASSELAGDLSYEQYF. The CDR3 coding sequence is TGTGCCAGCAGTGAATTAGCGGGAGACCTCTCCTACGAGCAGTACTTC.

Points on this clonotype: This likely came from a read error, as a far larger clone is one base away. The chain employs TRBV10-3 and TRBJ1-2; D is unclear. Germline V lookup: CDR1 ENHRY, CDR2 SYGVKD. The CDR3 sequence is 15 residues long. Trimming left V 3 bases short and J 0 bases short, with 11 bases between. The CDR3 sequence: CAISERRTTNYGYTF. The DNA of the CDR3 is TGTGCCATCAGTGAAAGGCGAACGACTAACTATGGCTACACCTTC.

There are a few counts of this clonotype. This sequence joins TRBV24-1 and TRBJ2-2; the match to TRBD1 covers 9 bases. CDR3 length: 17 residues. The V segment lost 4 bases and the J segment 5 bases; nucleotides outside the gene matches: 10. The germline gives CDR1 KGHDR, CDR2 SFDVKD. CDR3 DNA: TGTGCCACCAGTGACAGACACAGGGGGCGCGGTACCGGGGAGCTGTTTTTT. Translation gives CATSDRHRGRGTGELFF.

The chain links TRBV25-1 to TRBJ1-1, with D unresolved. CDR3 size: 14 residues. The germline V gene encodes CDR1 MGHDK and CDR2 SYGVNS. V was clipped by 7 bases and J by 6 bases, with 18 bases between them. The CDR3 here is CASTPDLHGAEAFF. The CDR3 coding sequence is TGTGCCAGCACCCCGGACTTGCACGGGGCTGAAGCTTTCTTT.

This clonotype occurred a few times. The chain uses TRBV19 and TRBJ2-5, with 9 bases matching TRBD2. V shed 7 bases, J shed 0 bases, and the junction held 3 bases outside the gene matches. Germline lookup yields CDR1 LNHDA and CDR2 SQIVND (reference sequence). This CDR3 contains 14 residues. DNA of the CDR3: TGTGCCAGTAAGGCGGGAGGGTACCAAGAGACCCAGTACTTC. It translates to CASKAGGYQETQYF.

The CDR3 region is CSVTGTGGPMAGYTF. The CDR3 DNA reads TGCAGCGTAACCGGGACAGGGGGCCCCATGGCTGGCTACACCTTC. The V gene is TRBV29-1, the J gene TRBJ1-2; TRBD1 matches at 12 bases. Germline values: CDR1 SQVTM, CDR2 ANQGSEA. The CDR3 contains 15 residues. The V segment lost 6 bases and the J segment 7 bases; nucleotides outside the gene matches: 12.

As for this clonotype: A clone one base away is much larger, so this may be a read error. The chain links TRBV28 to TRBJ1-5, with D possibly matching TRBD1 (5 bases). Trimming cost V 11 bases and J 3 bases, with 14 bases left between them. This CDR3 region has 13 residues. Germline V CDR1 and CDR2: MDHEN, SYDVKM. CDR3 in DNA: TGTGCCGGCCGGGACGTGGACAATCAGCCCCAGCATTTT. It specifies CAGRDVDNQPQHF.

The J gene is TRBJ2-2, the V gene TRBV5-6, with D unresolved. Trimming pared 4 bases from V and 5 bases from J, leaving 9 bases between. Per the germline V gene, CDR1 is SGHDT and CDR2 is YYEEEE. The CDR3 is made up of 13 amino acids. CDR3 nucleotides: TGTGCCAGCAGCCCCCTGGCGACCGGGGAGCTGTTTTTT. This sequence encodes CASSPLATGELFF.

The V gene is TRBV28, the J gene TRBJ1-4, with D perhaps matching TRBD1 (5 bases). V lost 5 bases and J lost 5, with 15 bases in between. This CDR3 contains 15 residues. Germline CDR1 reads MDHEN; CDR2 reads SYDVKM. As DNA, the CDR3 is TGTGCCAGCAGTCGGGGCGTGGCCATGAATGAAAAACTGTTTTTT. It encodes CASSRGVAMNEKLFF.

This clonotype was detected many times. The rearrangement links TRBV28 to TRBJ1-2; D may be TRBD1 (5 bases). The CDR3 extends over 13 amino acids. Germline V CDR1 and CDR2: MDHEN, SYDVKM. V was trimmed by 5 bases and J by 3 bases, leaving 10 bases between them. CDR3 sequence reads: CASSTREDYGYTF. Written as DNA, the CDR3 is TGTGCCAGCAGTACCAGGGAGGACTATGGCTACACCTTC.

This clonotype came up many times. This chain connects TRBV7-2 to TRBJ1-3, with D perhaps matching TRBD1 (6 bases). The V and J ends lost 2 bases and 3 bases respectively, with 14 bases between them. This CDR3 has 16 residues. Germline loops: CDR1 SGHTA, CDR2 FQGNSA. The CDR3 DNA follows: TGTGCCAGCAGCTTATGGAACAGGGCGGATGGAAACACCATATATTTT. Translation: CASSLWNRADGNTIYF.

This clonotype was counted between two and nine times. Since the CDR3 does not end with the conserved phenylalanine or tryptophan, this likely comes from a read error. V gene TRBV5-1 combines with J gene TRBJ1-1; 7 positions match TRBD1. J gave up 3 bases and V 5 bases, and 4 bases lay outside the gene matches. CDR1 and CDR2 (germline): SGHRS, YFSETQ. The CDR3 spans 13 residues. The CDR3, as DNA: TGCGCCAGCAGACCGACAGGGCACACTGAAGCTTTCCTT. Translation: CASRPTGHTEAFL.

The V and J genes are TRBV5-4 and TRBJ1-2; 7 bases map to TRBD1. Germline V lookup: CDR1 SGHNT, CDR2 YYREEE (reference sequence). This CDR3 spans 13 amino acids. The junction had 6 bases not matched to a gene; V was cut back by 6 bases and J by 4 bases. DNA for the CDR3: TGTGCCAGCACCCAGACAGGGAGCTATGGCTACACCTTC. This sequence encodes CASTQTGSYGYTF.

The sample holds many counts of this clonotype. This rearrangement joins TRBV12-3 or TRBV12-4 to TRBJ2-2; D is uncertain. CDR3 size: 13 residues. Trimming left V 2 bases short and J 6 bases short, with 7 bases between. CDR3 DNA: TGTGCCAGCAGTTTATCAATAGCCGGGGAGCTGTTTTTT. Encoded protein: CASSLSIAGELFF.

As regards this clonotype: This clone may be a read error of a much larger clone one base away. The V call is TRBV12-3 or TRBV12-4, the J call TRBJ1-1; 7 bases match TRBD1. CDR3 length equals 14 residues. CDR3 residues: CASSAGTANTGAFF. For the CDR3, the DNA is TGTGCCAGCAGTGCCGGGACAGCCAACACTGGAGCTTTCTTT.

Only a few counts were recorded for this clonotype. The chain uses TRBV4-2 and TRBJ2-7; 11 positions match TRBD2. Losses at the gene ends were 0 bases for V and 7 bases for J; bases not matched to a gene: 5. Per germline, CDR1 LGHNA and CDR2 YNFKEQ. There are 15 residues in the CDR3. The CDR3 reads CASSQELAGAREQYF. Here the CDR3 DNA reads TGTGCCAGCAGCCAAGAACTAGCGGGAGCCAGGGAGCAGTACTTC.

This clonotype was seen many times. V and J are TRBV12-3 or TRBV12-4 and TRBJ1-2; unclear D gene. Trimming left V 1 base short and J 4 bases short, with 10 bases between. The CDR3 runs to 14 residues. In DNA form, the CDR3 reads TGTGCCAGCAGTTTAGATGGGGTTGGCTATGGCTACACCTTC. Its translation: CASSLDGVGYGYTF.

This chain links TRBV12-3 or TRBV12-4 with TRBJ2-1; 9 bases map to TRBD2. This CDR3 comprises 13 residues. Trimming cost V 2 bases and J 9 bases; bases outside gene matches: 2. The CDR3 nucleotides read TGTGCCAGCAGTTTACTAGCGGGAAGTGAGCAGTTCTTC. This codes for CASSLLAGSEQFF.

With respect to this clonotype: With only one base between it and a far larger clone, this is likely a read error. This chain links TRBV27 with TRBJ2-6; the D is unclear. CDR1 is MNHEY, CDR2 SMNVEV, per germline (reference sequence). This CDR3 contains 14 residues. Deletions cut 5 bases from V and 3 bases from J, with 8 bases between. The CDR3 protein is CASSPLVGANVLTF. CDR3 in DNA: TGTGCCAGCAGTCCCCTGGTTGGGGCCAACGTCCTGACTTTC.

The chain couples TRBV29-1 to TRBJ2-7; 10 nucleotides agree with TRBD2. The CDR3 contains 16 residues. The germline V gene encodes CDR1 SQVTM and CDR2 ANQGSEA. J gave up 1 base and V 1 base, and 7 bases lay outside the gene matches. CDR3 bases: TGCAGCGTTGAAGTAACTAGCGGGACCTTATCCTACGAGCAGTACTTC. Translation gives CSVEVTSGTLSYEQYF.